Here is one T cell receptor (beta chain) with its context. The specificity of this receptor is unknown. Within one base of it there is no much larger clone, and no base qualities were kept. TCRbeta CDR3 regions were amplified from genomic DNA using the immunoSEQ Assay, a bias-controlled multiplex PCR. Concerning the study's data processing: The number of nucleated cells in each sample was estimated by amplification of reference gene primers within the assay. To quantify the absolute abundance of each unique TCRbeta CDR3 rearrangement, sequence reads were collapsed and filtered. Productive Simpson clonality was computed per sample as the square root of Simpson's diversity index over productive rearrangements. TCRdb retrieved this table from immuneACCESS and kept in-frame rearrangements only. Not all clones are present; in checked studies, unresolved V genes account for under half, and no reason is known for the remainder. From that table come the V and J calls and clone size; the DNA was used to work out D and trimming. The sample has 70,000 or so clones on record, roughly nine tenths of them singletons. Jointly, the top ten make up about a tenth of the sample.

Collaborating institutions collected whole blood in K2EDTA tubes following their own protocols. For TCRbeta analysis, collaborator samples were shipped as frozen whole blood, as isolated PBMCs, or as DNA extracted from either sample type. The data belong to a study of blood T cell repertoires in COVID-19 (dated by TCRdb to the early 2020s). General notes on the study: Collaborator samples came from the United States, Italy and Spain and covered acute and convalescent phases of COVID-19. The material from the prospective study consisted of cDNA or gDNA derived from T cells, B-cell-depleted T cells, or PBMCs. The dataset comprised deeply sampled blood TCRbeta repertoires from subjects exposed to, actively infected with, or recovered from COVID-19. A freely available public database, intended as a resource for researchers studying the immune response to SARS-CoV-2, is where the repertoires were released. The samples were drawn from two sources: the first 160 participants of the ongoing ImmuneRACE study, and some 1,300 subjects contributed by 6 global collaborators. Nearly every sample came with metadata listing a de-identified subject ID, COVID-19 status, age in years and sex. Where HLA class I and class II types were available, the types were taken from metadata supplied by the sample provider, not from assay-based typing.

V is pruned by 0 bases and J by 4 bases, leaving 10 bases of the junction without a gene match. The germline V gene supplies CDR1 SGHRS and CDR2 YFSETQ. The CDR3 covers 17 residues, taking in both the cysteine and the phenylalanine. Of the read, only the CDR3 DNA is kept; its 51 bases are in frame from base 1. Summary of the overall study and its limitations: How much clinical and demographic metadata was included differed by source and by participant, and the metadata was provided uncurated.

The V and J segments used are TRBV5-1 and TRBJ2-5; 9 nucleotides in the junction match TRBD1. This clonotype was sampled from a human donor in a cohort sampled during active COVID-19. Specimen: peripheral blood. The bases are TGCGCCAGCAGCTTGGTTTTGACAGGGGGAAAGGGAGAGACCCAGTACTTC. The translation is CASSLVLTGGKGETQYF.